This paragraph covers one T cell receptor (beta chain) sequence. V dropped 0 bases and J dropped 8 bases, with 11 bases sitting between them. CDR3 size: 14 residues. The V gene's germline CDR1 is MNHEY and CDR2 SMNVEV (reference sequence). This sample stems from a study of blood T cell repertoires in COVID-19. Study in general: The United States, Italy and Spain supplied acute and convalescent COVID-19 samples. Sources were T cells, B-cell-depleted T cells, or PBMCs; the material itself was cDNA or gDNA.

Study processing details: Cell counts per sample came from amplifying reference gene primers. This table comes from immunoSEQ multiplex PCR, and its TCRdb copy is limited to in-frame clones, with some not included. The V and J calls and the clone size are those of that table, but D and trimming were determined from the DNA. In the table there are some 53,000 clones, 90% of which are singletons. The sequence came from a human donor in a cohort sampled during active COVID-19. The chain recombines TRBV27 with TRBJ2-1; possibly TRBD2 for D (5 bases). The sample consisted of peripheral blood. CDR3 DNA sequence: TGTGCCAGCAGTTTATCCCTTACTAGTTATGAGCAGTTCTTC. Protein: CASSLSLTSYEQFF.